This T cell receptor beta chain was sequenced in a study of spatial heterogeneity in lung cancer. The study, taken as a whole, reports: Blood contained ubiquitous expanded tumor TCRs more at resection than at follow-up.

Time point described: sample taken at primary tumor resection. The authors sequenced whole RNA from tumor, nontumor lung or frozen PBMC without sorting. Samples were obtained from approximately 76 donors, all untreated early-stage non-small cell lung cancer patients. This clonotype is categorized as medium-sized. The antigen is unknown. TCRdb re-called the 5' RACE reads with MiXCR, one entry per CDR3 protein. Of roughly 48,000 distinct CDR3 sequences in the sample, roughly 5.2% were seen once. V was clipped by 6 bases and J by 1 base; unmatched bases: 13. Per germline, CDR1 MNHNS and CDR2 SASEGT. The CDR3 has 17 residues.

The chain joins TRBV6-1 to TRBJ2-3; 7 bases are shared with TRBD1. Sequenced material: PBMCs, taken at surgery. The clonotype comes from a male donor with early-stage non-small cell lung cancer. CDR3 bases: TGTGCCAGCAGCCCTAACCCCAACAGGGGCCGCACAGATACGCAGTATTTT. It encodes CASSPNPNRGRTDTQYF.